A selection of T cell receptor beta chains follows, all from one sample in a study of cytomegalovirus exposure and HLA in healthy donors. Sequencing used immunoSEQ multiplex PCR; TCRdb keeps in-frame clones, though not all of them. This sample's clone table lists fewer than 150,000 clones. Sequencing input: PBMCs. The receptors shown here come from a woman aged 55-69 years in good health and CMV-seronegative. The CDR3 runs from the conserved cysteine through the conserved F or W. The D gene is left open where the match is weak.

j_call d_call v_call cdr3_aa cdr3_nt
TRBJ2-1 . TRBV5-4 CASSLADYNEQFF TGTGCCAGCAGCTTGGCAGACTACAATGAGCAGTTCTTC
TRBJ2-7 TRBD2 TRBV18 CASSPPAGGTYEQYF TGTGCCAGCTCACCACCCGCGGGAGGAACCTACGAGCAGTACTTC
TRBJ1-1 TRBD1 TRBV6-1 CASSELYLKDRREAFF TGTGCCAGCAGTGAGTTGTATTTAAAGGACAGGAGGGAAGCTTTCTTT
TRBJ2-2 . TRBV9 CASSVGGANTGELFF TGTGCCAGCAGCGTAGGGGGGGCGAACACCGGGGAGCTGTTTTTT
TRBJ1-1 . TRBV28 CASTLGGIGTEAFF TGTGCCAGCACTCTAGGAGGTATCGGCACTGAAGCTTTCTTT
TRBJ1-1 . TRBV30 CAWSVTRGRGRHTEAFF TGTGCCTGGTCCGTCACCCGAGGCAGGGGCAGGCACACTGAAGCTTTCTTT
TRBJ1-2 TRBD1 TRBV6-1 CASSKTGVDYGYTF TGTGCCAGCAGTAAGACAGGGGTTGACTATGGCTACACCTTC
TRBJ1-1 TRBD1 TRBV2 CASNPGQGMNTEAFF TGTGCCAGCAACCCGGGACAGGGTATGAACACTGAAGCTTTCTTT
TRBJ1-5 . TRBV4-1 CASSPTEVSNQPQHF TGCGCCAGCAGCCCTACCGAAGTTAGCAATCAGCCCCAGCATTTT
TRBJ2-7 . TRBV2 CASTRESYEQYF TGTGCCAGCACCCGAGAGAGCTACGAGCAGTACTTC
TRBJ2-7 TRBD1 TRBV5-1 CASSLGGTGTYEQYF TGCGCCAGCAGCTTGGGCGGGACAGGGACCTACGAGCAGTACTTC
TRBJ2-3 TRBD2 TRBV9 CASSVGGGPSTDTQYF TGTGCCAGCAGCGTAGGCGGGGGACCAAGCACAGATACGCAGTATTTT
TRBJ2-2 . TRBV13 CASSLRTETGELFF TGTGCCAGCAGCTTAAGGACAGAAACCGGGGAGCTGTTTTTT
TRBJ2-7 . TRBV6-6 CASSYPKSGNYEQYF TGTGCCAGCAGTTACCCGAAGTCGGGGAACTACGAGCAGTACTTC
TRBJ2-7 . TRBV11-2 CASSPGGGGVDEQYF TGTGCCAGCAGCCCTGGGGGGGGCGGGGTAGACGAGCAGTACTTC
TRBJ1-3 TRBD1 TRBV5-1 CASSIGTGYAEPGNTIYF TGCGCCAGCAGCATCGGGACAGGTTATGCGGAACCTGGAAACACCATATATTTT
TRBJ2-2 TRBD2 TRBV12-5 CASGLWREPPPHANTGELFF TGTGCTAGTGGTTTGTGGCGGGAGCCCCCCCCGCACGCGAACACCGGGGAGCTGTTTTTT